What follows are 23 T cell receptor beta chains derived from one specimen sequenced in a study of tissue T cells after allogeneic stem cell transplantation (dated by TCRdb to 2022 to 2024). Library method: the immunoSEQ multiplex PCR assay. TCRdb took over this immuneACCESS table, retaining in-frame rearrangements with V and J assigned. Such tables are incomplete; in checked studies, under half of the missing clones stem from an unresolved V gene, and the remainder is unexplained. The table for this sample lists under 8,000 clones; roughly a third of them were counted only once. The ten most abundant clones make up 5% to 7% of the sample. The sample's time point, from its label and the paper: mouse harvest day 14 after allogeneic transplant. Mouse grafts consisting of 10^7 T-cell-depleted bone marrow cells combined with 10^6 splenic CD5+ T cells were administered by tail vein injection. Sample: skin. These TCRs come from a female BALB/c mouse given C57BL/6 T cells with graft-versus-host disease after an allogeneic hematopoietic cell transplant.

Points on this clone: The gene names here belong to mouse. The sequenced fragment ends 1 residue before the CDR3 boundary, so the rest is inferred from the germline J gene. The V gene is TRBV26, the J gene TRBJ1-1; D not certain. The CDR3 length is 15 residues. The V and J ends lost 4 bases and 0 bases respectively, with 12 bases between them. Per germline, CDR1 KGHPV and CDR2 FQNQEV (reference sequence). CDR3 in amino acids: CASSRPGPANTEVFF. The sequenced CDR3 bases are TGTGCCAGCAGTCGCCCAGGACCTGCAAACACAGAAGTCTTC.

This clone has only a few counts. Genes here carry mouse names. The CDR3 end falls 1 residue outside the read, so it is completed with the germline J gene. This rearrangement joins TRBV26 to TRBJ1-1; D gene unclear. Germline loops: CDR1 KGHPV, CDR2 FQNQEV (reference sequence). Trimming left V 2 bases short and J 2 bases short, with 3 bases between. This CDR3 has 12 amino acids. The CDR3 sequence is CASSLSNTEVFF. CDR3 DNA (partial): TGTGCCAGCAGTCTGAGTAACACAGAAGTCTTC.

This clone was seen only a few times. Genes and germline are mouse. Read data end 1 residue before the CDR3 end; the end is taken from the germline J gene. The rearrangement links TRBV13-2 to TRBJ1-6; 7 bases line up with TRBD1. TRBJ1-6 is flagged as an ORF with uncertain function. The CDR3 has 16 amino acids. Looked up from germline, CDR1 is NNHNN and CDR2 is SYGAGS (reference sequence). V lost 0 bases and J lost 6; bases outside the gene matches: 6. The CDR3 is CASGDASGGPNSPLYF. The sequenced CDR3 bases are TGTGCCAGCGGTGATGCTTCAGGGGGGCCTAATTCGCCCCTCTAC.

As concerns this clone: Gene names refer to mouse genes. The DNA ends 1 residue before the CDR3 does, and the rest of the CDR3 is filled in from the germline J gene. The genes are TRBV26 and TRBJ1-6; 10 bases line up with TRBD1. TRBJ1-6 is known as an ORF, though its function is uncertain. Trimming cost V 5 bases and J 7 bases; bases outside gene matches: 5. The CDR3 totals 15 residues. Germline V gene data show CDR1 as KGHPV and CDR2 as FQNQEV (reference sequence). The sequenced CDR3 bases are TGTGCCAGCAGTAAGACAGGGGGCCGGAATTCGCCCCTCTAC. Its translation: CASSKTGGRNSPLY. The whole CDR3 sequence reads CASSKTGGRNSPLYF.

On this clone: The listed genes are named as in mouse. The sequenced CDR3 bases are TGTGCCAGCTCTATCACAGGGGCGGACTCCGACTACACC. It translates to CASSITGADSDYT. From start to end, the CDR3 is CASSITGADSDYTF. The rearrangement joins TRBV12-2 to TRBJ1-2; 7 bases align to TRBD1. The CDR3 end is not reached by the read, which stops 1 residue before it; the germline J gene fills it in. Germline assignment: CDR1 SGHLS and CDR2 HYDKME. V gave up 3 bases and J gave up 3 bases; unmatched junction bases: 6. The CDR3 length is 14 residues.

Turning to this clone: The germline and genes are mouse ones. CDR3 DNA (partial): TGCTCCAGCAGTGACAATAACCAAGACACCCAGTAC. This codes for CSSSDNNQDTQY. The whole CDR3 is CSSSDNNQDTQYF. The chain carries TRBV23 and TRBJ2-5; the DNA was not compared with TRBD1, the D call given in the table. The read ends 1 residue before the CDR3 terminus; that terminus is restored from the germline J gene. CDR1 is KGHTA and CDR2 is FQNQQP in the germline V gene. The length of the CDR3 is 13 residues.

Points on this clone: Each gene name is a mouse one. The CDR3 goes on 1 residue after the read ends, and that part is filled in from the germline J gene. The chain employs TRBV26 and TRBJ2-2, with TRBD1 matching 10 bases. CDR1 is KGHPV, CDR2 FQNQEV, per germline (reference sequence). The ends lost 6 bases at V and 3 bases at J; junction bases unmatched: 4. The CDR3 covers 15 residues. CDR3 sequence: CASSRTGGDTGQLYF. The covered CDR3 bases are TGTGCCAGCAGCCGGACAGGGGGAGACACCGGGCAGCTCTAC. Using reference TRBV26 and TRBJ2-2 for the parts outside the CDR3, the full variable domain is NSKVIQTPRYLVKGQGQKAKMRCIPEKGHPVVFWYQQNKNNEFKFLINFQNQEVLQQIDMTEKRFSAECPSNSPCSLEIQSSEAGDSALYLCASSRTGGDTGQLYFGEGSKLTVL.

This clone has just a few counts. The listed genes are named as in mouse. The CDR3 end falls 1 residue outside the read, so it is completed with the germline J gene. The chain employs TRBV31 and TRBJ1-2; perhaps TRBD1 as D (5 bases). The V and J ends lost 3 bases and 0 bases respectively, with 8 bases between them. Germline V lookup: CDR1 GKSSPN, CDR2 SITVG. The CDR3 has 13 amino acids. The covered CDR3 bases are TGTGCCTGGAGGGACATTGCAAACTCCGACTACACC. Residues: CAWRDIANSDYT. The entire CDR3 reads CAWRDIANSDYTF.

A note on this clone: Genes here carry mouse names. The DNA ends 1 residue before the CDR3 does, and the rest of the CDR3 is filled in from the germline J gene. The chain links TRBV4 to TRBJ2-5; TRBD2 matches at 8 bases. The CDR3 sequence is 13 residues long. In germline, CDR1 is LGHDT, CDR2 YNNKQL (reference sequence). V shed 4 bases and J 8 bases; nucleotides not matched to a gene: 5. The CDR3 DNA, read in part, is TGTGCCAGCAGCTGGACTGGGAGGGTCACCCAGTAC. This gives the protein CASSWTGRVTQY. The whole CDR3 sequence is CASSWTGRVTQYF.

This clone has just a few counts. Mouse gene names and germline throughout. The CDR3 end lies 1 residue beyond the end of the read and is filled in from the germline J gene. This rearrangement joins TRBV26 to TRBJ1-1, with D hard to call. Trimming cost V 6 bases and J 0 bases, with 8 bases left between them. The CDR3 is made up of 13 amino acids. Germline V gene data show CDR1 as KGHPV and CDR2 as FQNQEV (reference sequence). Partial CDR3 DNA: TGTGCCAGCAGCCCGACATCAAACACAGAAGTCTTC. Translated, it gives CASSPTSNTEVF. The CDR3 in its entirety is CASSPTSNTEVFF.

Points on this clone: Gene and germline names: mouse. Read coverage stops 1 residue before the CDR3 terminus; the germline J gene supplies the remainder. The V and J genes are TRBV13-1 and TRBJ1-1; 12 bases agree with TRBD1. The CDR3 is 15 residues long. Trimming cost V 2 bases and J 5 bases; bases outside gene matches: 4. Germline loops: CDR1 NSHNY, CDR2 SYGAGN. CDR3 loop: CASSEGTGGETEVFF. CDR3 DNA, as far as it was read: TGTGCCAGCAGTGAAGGGACAGGGGGCGAAACAGAAGTCTTC.

As regards this clone: Gene names are the mouse ones. The read finishes 1 residue shy of the CDR3 end, and the germline J gene is used to complete it. V is TRBV3 and J is TRBJ2-5; TRBD2 matches 8 bases. Germline loops: CDR1 SNHLY, CDR2 FYNGKV (reference sequence). This CDR3 spans 14 amino acids. Trimming cost V 5 bases and J 4 bases; bases outside gene matches: 5. The CDR3 sequence: CASSPRGGKDTQYF. CDR3 bases read: TGTGCCAGCAGCCCGAGGGGGGGCAAAGACACCCAGTAC.

By proportion, this clone is medium-sized. Mouse names are used for the genes. The CDR3 reads CASSGDNYAEQFF. CDR3 bases read: TGTGCAAGCAGCGGGGATAACTATGCTGAGCAGTTC. The genes are TRBV16 and TRBJ2-1, with D uncertain. The read halts 1 residue ahead of the CDR3 end, with the missing end drawn from the germline J gene. This CDR3 is 13 amino acids long. The V gene's germline CDR1 is SGHSA and CDR2 FRNQAP. The ends were cut back, 5 bases at V and 0 bases at J, with 5 bases in the middle.

About this clone: Germline and genes here are mouse. The read stops 1 residue short of the end of the CDR3; the missing end is completed from the germline J gene. At the DNA level, this CDR3 is encoded by other sequences in the same sample as well. The chain carries TRBV26 and TRBJ2-7, with D possibly called TRBD1 or TRBD2 (5 bases each). The CDR3 sequence is 12 residues long. The V end was cut by 2 bases, the J end by 4 bases, with 6 bases between. Per germline, CDR1 KGHPV and CDR2 FQNQEV (reference sequence). CDR3 region: CASSLGGYEQYF. CDR3 bases read: TGTGCCAGCAGTCTGGGGGGTTATGAACAGTAC.

This clone has only one observation. Genes and germline come from the mouse. The read finishes 1 residue shy of the CDR3 end, and the germline J gene is used to complete it. The chain is built from TRBV19 and TRBJ2-1; tentatively, D is TRBD1 or TRBD2 (6 bases each). The CDR3 length is 13 residues. V lost 7 bases to trimming and J lost 2 bases, with 10 bases between them. Germline V lookup: CDR1 FNHDT, CDR2 SITEND (reference sequence). The CDR3 sequence: CASPGGHYAEQFF. CDR3 bases read: TGTGCCAGCCCCGGGGGCCACTATGCTGAGCAGTTC.

Notes on this clone: Gene names and germline refer to mouse. The missing CDR3 end, 1 residue past where the read stops, is filled in from the germline J gene. The J gene is TRBJ2-7, the V gene TRBV24; 9 bases are shared with TRBD2. The germline CDR1 and CDR2 sequences are KGHTA and FRNEEI. Trimming took 0 bases from V and 2 from J; bases not matched to a gene: 2. This CDR3 has 15 amino acids. The CDR3 reads CASSLYLGGPYEQYF. CDR3 DNA, as far as it was read: TGTGCCAGCAGTCTGTATTTGGGGGGGCCCTATGAACAGTAC.

By share, this clone counts as medium-sized. Mouse gene names apply. The read ends 1 residue shy of where the CDR3 ends; the end is completed using the germline J gene. The chain uses TRBV26 and TRBJ2-7; 9 bases map to TRBD1. Germline CDR1 reads KGHPV; CDR2 reads FQNQEV (reference sequence). The CDR3 is 15 residues long. After removal of 4 bases from V and 3 bases from J, the junction contained 7 bases not matched to a gene. This CDR3 reads CASSRQKTGGYEQYF. The sequenced part of the CDR3 DNA is TGTGCCAGCAGTCGGCAAAAGACAGGGGGCTATGAACAGTAC.

Comments on this clone: The gene symbols are mouse symbols. The read comes to an end 1 residue before the CDR3 does, leaving the germline J gene to fill in the end. The chain has TRBV29 and TRBJ2-4; D ambiguous. Germline CDR1 and CDR2: MSHET and SYDVDS. Between the trimmed V and J ends, which lost 7 bases and 0 bases, there was a span of 11 bases. This CDR3 has 14 amino acids. The CDR3 sequence is CASNEDNSQNTLYF. The covered CDR3 bases are TGTGCTAGCAACGAAGACAATAGTCAAAACACCTTGTAC.

A remark on this clone: Mouse names are used for the genes. The read is 1 residue too short to cover the CDR3 end, so that end is filled in from the germline J gene. The V call is TRBV12-1, the J call TRBJ1-3; TRBD1 is a possible D gene (5 bases). CDR1 SGHSN and CDR2 HYEKVE come from the germline V gene. This CDR3 comprises 15 residues. The V gene lost 2 bases and the J gene lost 0 bases, with 10 bases spanning the gap. The CDR3 protein is CASSPGGNSGNTLYF. The sequenced part of the CDR3 DNA is TGTGCCAGCTCTCCGGGGGGGAATTCTGGAAATACGCTCTAT.

With regard to this clone: Mouse germline and gene names are used. The sequence runs out 1 residue before the end of the CDR3; the remainder is reconstructed from the germline J gene. The chain joins TRBV23 to TRBJ2-4; the D call of TRBD2 is as the table states it, not checked on the DNA. This CDR3 has 14 residues. Germline CDR1 reads KGHTA; CDR2 reads FQNQQP. This CDR3 reads CSSSLDWGQNTLYF. CDR3 bases read: TGCTCCAGCAGCCTCGACTGGGGGCAAAACACCTTGTAC.

Only a few counts were recorded for this clone. Gene names are the mouse ones. The CDR3 is cut off 1 residue early in the read; its end comes from the germline J gene. Within the sample, other DNA sequences also encode this same CDR3. V and J are TRBV3 and TRBJ2-4, with 9 bases aligning to TRBD1. CDR3 length: 12 amino acids. Germline V gives CDR1 SNHLY, CDR2 FYNGKV (reference sequence). Trimming at V came to 6 bases and at J to 5 bases, leaving 0 bases not matched to a gene. CDR3 in amino acids: CASRGQGNTLYF. Partial CDR3 DNA: TGTGCCAGCAGGGGACAGGGAAACACCTTGTAC.

Regarding this clone: Gene names are mouse gene names. The CDR3 end falls 1 residue outside the read, so it is completed with the germline J gene. The chain has TRBV2 and TRBJ2-5, with TRBD2 matching over 9 bases. The CDR3 has 14 amino acids. The germline gives CDR1 LGHNA, CDR2 YSYQKL. The V and J ends lost 0 bases and 5 bases, in that order; junction bases with no gene match: 0. The CDR3 here is CASSQEGLGDTQYF. The covered CDR3 bases are TGTGCCAGCAGCCAAGAGGGACTGGGAGACACCCAGTAC.

This clone was counted only a few times. Here the gene names and germline are mouse. The sequence runs out 1 residue before the end of the CDR3; the remainder is reconstructed from the germline J gene. The V and J genes are TRBV12-2 and TRBJ2-3, with TRBD1 identical over 8 bases. Germline assignment: CDR1 SGHLS and CDR2 HYDKME. Trimming cost V 3 bases and J 2 bases; bases outside gene matches: 6. The CDR3 extends over 15 amino acids. CDR3 DNA (partial): TGTGCCAGCTCTTCCCAGGGGGCTGTTGCAGAAACGCTGTAT. Translated: CASSSQGAVAETLY. The CDR3 in full is CASSSQGAVAETLYF. The variable domain in full, completed from reference TRBV12-2 and TRBJ2-3, reads NSGVVQSPRYIIKGKGERSILKCIPISGHLSVAWYQQTQGQELKFFIQHYDKMERDKGNLPSRFSVQQFDDYHSEMNMSALELEDSAVYFCASSSQGAVAETLYFGSGTRLTVL.